This entry concerns a single T cell receptor (beta chain). No antigen is known for it. The V and J ends lost 5 bases and 12 bases respectively, with 19 bases between them. The CDR3 has 13 residues. Germline assignment: CDR1 MNHEY and CDR2 SVGAGI. The sample belongs to a study of cytomegalovirus exposure and HLA in healthy donors. The donors were healthy bone marrow donors. Overall study findings and caveats: Later analysis associated a missense DCLRE1C variant with TCR beta V- and J-gene trimming. There were under 200 TCR beta chains listed as cytomegalovirus-associated. A cluster of highly shared sequence variants was likely a sequencing artifact.

PCR involved 60 Vbeta and 13 Jbeta primers. Data came from immunoSEQ multiplex PCR; TCRdb stores just in-frame clones and leaves some out. The sample lists approximately 170,000 clones; 70% to 80% were seen once. The sequence derives from a female donor in good health and CMV-seronegative. Sequencing was done on a sample of PBMCs. This rearrangement joins TRBV6-5 to TRBJ2-5; weak D call: TRBD2 (7 bases). CDR3 protein: CASSPGGGVGEYF. CDR3 sequence (DNA): TGTGCCAGCAGTCCCGGAGGGGGGGTAGGGGAGTACTTC.